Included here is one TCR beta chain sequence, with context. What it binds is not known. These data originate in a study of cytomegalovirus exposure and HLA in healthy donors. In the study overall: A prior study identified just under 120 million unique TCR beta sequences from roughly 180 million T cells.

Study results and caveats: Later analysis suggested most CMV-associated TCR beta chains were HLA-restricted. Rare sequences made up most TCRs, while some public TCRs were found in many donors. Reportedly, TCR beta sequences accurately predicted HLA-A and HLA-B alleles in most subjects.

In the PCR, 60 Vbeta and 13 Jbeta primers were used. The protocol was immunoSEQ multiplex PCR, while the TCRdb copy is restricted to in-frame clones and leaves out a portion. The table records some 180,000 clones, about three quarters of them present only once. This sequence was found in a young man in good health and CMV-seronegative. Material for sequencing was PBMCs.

The CDR3 loop reads CASSLAGAMNTEAFF. The CDR3 DNA follows: TGTGCCAGCAGTTTAGCAGGGGCAATGAACACTGAAGCTTTCTTT. This chain connects TRBV28 to TRBJ1-1; D perhaps matches TRBD1 (6 bases). In germline, CDR1 is MDHEN, CDR2 SYDVKM. Deletions cut 2 bases from V and 0 bases from J, with 10 bases between. The CDR3 has 15 amino acids.